The rows below give T cell receptor beta chains drawn from one sample of a study of cytomegalovirus exposure and HLA in healthy donors. Sequenced by immunoSEQ multiplex PCR; TCRdb stores in-frame clones only, minus some. The sample includes approximately 120,000 clones, 70% to 85% of them seen just once. Sample: PBMCs. The source is a man between 18 and 29 years old in good health and CMV-seronegative. Both conserved end residues are part of each CDR3. Each record gives: J gene, V gene, CDR3 protein.

>TRBJ2-1|TRBV4-3
CASSQSLGGAYNEQFF
>TRBJ2-3|TRBV25-1
CASSVTSGVTQYF
>TRBJ1-3|TRBV4-1
CASSQEQVLSGNTIYF
>TRBJ2-7|TRBV9
CASSVGLDLYEQYF
>TRBJ1-1|TRBV11-3
CASSRTPNTEAFF
>TRBJ2-1|TRBV11-1
CASSLKPTSGGTEQFF
>TRBJ2-1|TRBV4-1
CASSQDSSGVSSYNEQFF
>TRBJ2-1|TRBV19
CASSMPSSGGASSYNEQFF
>TRBJ2-7|TRBV7-9
CASSPGVVEQYF
>TRBJ1-1|TRBV19
CASSEGTNTEAFF
>TRBJ2-3|TRBV25-1
CASSEGETDTQYF
>TRBJ2-3|TRBV10-2
CASSEQVTSGGVKDTQYF
>TRBJ1-2|TRBV2
CASRFSLADFLNYGYTF
>TRBJ1-5|TRBV15
CATSRGRNANQPQHF
>TRBJ1-1|TRBV6-5
CASSYSIFGENTEAFF
>TRBJ2-7|TRBV27
CASSPRLGGSYEQYF
>TRBJ2-7|TRBV21-1
CASSKGTKSYEQYF
>TRBJ2-3|TRBV29-1
CSVEESTETSTDTQYF
>TRBJ1-4|TRBV4-1
CASSQDLAGRRSNEKLFF
>TRBJ1-1|TRBV5-1
CASSFQIGGTEAFF
>TRBJ2-7|TRBV5-6
CASSRSGQSYEQYF
>TRBJ2-5|TRBV11-2
CASSIGGGTQYF
>TRBJ2-5|TRBV6-5
CASSRGGGGGETQYF
>TRBJ2-1|TRBV7-8
CASSWTGRKNEQFF
>TRBJ2-3|TRBV5-5
CASSFTLAGKDTQYF
>TRBJ2-3|TRBV11-1
CASSLGVAGAADTQYF
>TRBJ1-5|TRBV2
CASKNQGAVGQPQHF
>TRBJ2-1|TRBV7-9
CASSLAGSSHEQFF
>TRBJ1-1|TRBV5-1
CASSSTGTDTEAFF
>TRBJ2-2|TRBV6-5
CASSTGPGGGELFF
>TRBJ2-1|TRBV18
CASSPGRTGPSNEQFF
>TRBJ2-1|TRBV5-6
CASSLDVAAENEQFF
>TRBJ2-7|TRBV10-1
CASRRTGFLSYEQYF
>TRBJ1-6|TRBV7-3
CASSYQGGNSPLHF
>TRBJ1-6|TRBV6-5
CASEGRDSPLHF
>TRBJ1-4|TRBV5-1
CASSSQGQGGEKLFF
>TRBJ1-4|TRBV6-5
CASSTDRATNEKLFF
>TRBJ2-1|TRBV28
CASSSPQGGNEQFF
>TRBJ2-5|TRBV5-4
CASSGGRGPQETQYF
>TRBJ2-3|TRBV9
CASSVGGPDTQYF
>TRBJ2-7|TRBV29-1
CSVRDRAIGISYEQYF
>TRBJ1-2|TRBV25-1
CASSEPGFRGGDGYTF
>TRBJ2-2|TRBV10-3
CAIRPTGNTGELFF
>TRBJ2-1|TRBV5-1
CASSLLAGGNNEQFF
>TRBJ2-1|TRBV6-5
CASSSEWTRLYNEQFF